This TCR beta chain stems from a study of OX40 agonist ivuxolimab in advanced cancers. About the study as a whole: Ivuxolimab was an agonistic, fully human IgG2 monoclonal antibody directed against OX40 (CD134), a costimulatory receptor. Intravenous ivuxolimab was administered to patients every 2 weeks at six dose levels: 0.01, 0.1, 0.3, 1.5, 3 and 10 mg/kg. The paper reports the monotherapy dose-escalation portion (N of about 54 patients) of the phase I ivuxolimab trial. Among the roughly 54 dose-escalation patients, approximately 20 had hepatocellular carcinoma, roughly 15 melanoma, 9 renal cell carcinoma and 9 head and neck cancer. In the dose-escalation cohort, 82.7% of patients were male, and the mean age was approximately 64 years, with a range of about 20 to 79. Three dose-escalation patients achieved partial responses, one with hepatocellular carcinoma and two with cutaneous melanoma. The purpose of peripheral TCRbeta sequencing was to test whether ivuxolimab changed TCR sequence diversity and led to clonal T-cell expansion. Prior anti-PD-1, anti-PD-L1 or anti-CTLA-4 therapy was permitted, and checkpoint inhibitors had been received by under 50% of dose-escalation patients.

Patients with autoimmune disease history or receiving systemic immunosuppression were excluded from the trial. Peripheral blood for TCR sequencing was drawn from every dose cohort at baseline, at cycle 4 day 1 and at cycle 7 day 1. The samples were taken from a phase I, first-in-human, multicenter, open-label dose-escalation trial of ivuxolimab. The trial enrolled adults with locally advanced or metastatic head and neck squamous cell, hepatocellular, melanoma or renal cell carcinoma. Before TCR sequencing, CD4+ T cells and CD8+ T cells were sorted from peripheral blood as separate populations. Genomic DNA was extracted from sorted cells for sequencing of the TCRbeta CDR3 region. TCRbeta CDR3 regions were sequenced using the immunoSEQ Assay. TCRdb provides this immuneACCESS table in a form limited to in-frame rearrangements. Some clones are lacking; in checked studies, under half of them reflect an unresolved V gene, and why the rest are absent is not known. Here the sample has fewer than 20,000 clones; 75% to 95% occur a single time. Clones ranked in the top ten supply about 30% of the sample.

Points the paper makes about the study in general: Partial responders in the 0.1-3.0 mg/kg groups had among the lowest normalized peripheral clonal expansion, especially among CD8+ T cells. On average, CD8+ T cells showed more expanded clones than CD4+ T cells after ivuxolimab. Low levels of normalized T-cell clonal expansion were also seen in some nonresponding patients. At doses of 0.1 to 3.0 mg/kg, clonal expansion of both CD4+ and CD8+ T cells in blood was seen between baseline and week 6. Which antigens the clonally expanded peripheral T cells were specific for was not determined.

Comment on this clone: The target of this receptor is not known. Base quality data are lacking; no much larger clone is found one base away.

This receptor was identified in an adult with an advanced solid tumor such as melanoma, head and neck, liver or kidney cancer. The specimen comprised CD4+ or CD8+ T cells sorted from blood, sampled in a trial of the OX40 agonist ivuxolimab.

The CDR3 region: CASSDPGLAYNEQFF. The DNA is TGTGCCAGCAGTGACCCTGGACTTGCCTACAATGAGCAGTTCTTC. Recombination joined TRBV6-1 with TRBJ2-1; TRBD2 is a possible D gene, resting on 5 matching bases. Deletion took 3 bases off V and 2 bases off J, with a span of 11 bases between the germline ends. The CDR3 covers 15 residues, taking in both the cysteine and the phenylalanine. Just CDR3 DNA is preserved here, 45 bases in frame from base 1. CDR1 and CDR2, per the germline V gene, are MNHNS and SASEGT.